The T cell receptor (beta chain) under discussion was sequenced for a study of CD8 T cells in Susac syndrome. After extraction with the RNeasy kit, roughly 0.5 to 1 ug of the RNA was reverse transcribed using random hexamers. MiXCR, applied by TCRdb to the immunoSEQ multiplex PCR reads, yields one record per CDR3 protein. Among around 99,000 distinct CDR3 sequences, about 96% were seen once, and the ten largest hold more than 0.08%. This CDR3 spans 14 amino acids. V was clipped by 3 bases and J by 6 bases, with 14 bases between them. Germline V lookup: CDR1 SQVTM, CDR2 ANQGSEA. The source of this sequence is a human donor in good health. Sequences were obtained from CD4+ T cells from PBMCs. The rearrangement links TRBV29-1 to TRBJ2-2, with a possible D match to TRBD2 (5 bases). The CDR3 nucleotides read TGCAGCGTTGATGGACCCATGGGAGCCGGGGAGCTGTTTTTT. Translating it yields CSVDGPMGAGELFF.